The 16 T cell receptor beta chains given below trace back to one sample, sequenced in a study of Graves' ophthalmopathy and Graves' hyperthyroidism (dated by TCRdb to 2016 to 2019). TCRdb lists the instrument as Illumina HiSeq 2000. For repertoire sequencing, TCR beta CDR3 regions were amplified from RNA transcripts. The first round was an RT-PCR using HTBI primers with the Qiagen OneStep RT-PCR kit, and this first round was followed by a second-round multiplex PCR, then size selection and purification. TCRdb applied fastp at Q25 and MiXCR to the public reads, then kept only in-frame beta chains. Identical CDR3 protein sequences are pooled into one entry, listed with their most common genes and DNA. The sample table shows roughly 1.1 million distinct CDR3 sequences, and roughly two fifths are seen once. The ten largest clonotypes hold roughly 10% of the sample. The sequenced sample consisted of peripheral blood or thyroid tissue (not recorded which). The receptors originated from an adult man with Graves' hyperthyroidism.

This clonotype came up many times. J is TRBJ2-5 and V is TRBV24-1; 9 bases line up with TRBD2. V trimming: 5 bases; J trimming: 3 bases; junction bases outside the gene matches: 3. The CDR3 sequence is 14 residues long. CDR1 and CDR2 (germline): KGHDR, SFDVKD. The CDR3 DNA follows: TGTGCCACCAGTGTGGCGGGAGGGGAAGAGACCCAGTACTTC. Encoded protein: CATSVAGGEETQYF.

This clonotype was picked up many times. The chain is built from TRBV29-1 and TRBJ1-2, with D hard to call. The CDR3 covers 13 residues. Germline CDR1 and CDR2: SQVTM and ANQGSEA. Between the trimmed V and J ends, which lost 3 bases and 2 bases, there was a span of 10 bases. CDR3 sequence: CSVETSDNYGYTF. The CDR3 bases are TGCAGCGTTGAGACCAGTGACAACTATGGCTACACCTTC.

This clonotype came up a few times. The chain recombines TRBV2 with TRBJ2-2; tentative D call: TRBD1 (6 bases). CDR3 size: 15 residues. Between the trimmed V and J ends, which lost 3 bases and 6 bases, there was a span of 14 bases. Germline CDR1 is SNHLY and CDR2 is FYNNEI. Here the CDR3 DNA reads TGTGCCAGCAGTGAGGGCAGGGGATACGCCGGGGAGCTGTTTTTT. Its protein is CASSEGRGYAGELFF. The full variable domain, completed using reference TRBV2 and TRBJ2-2, is EPEVTQTPSHQVTQMGQEVILRCVPISNHLYFYWYRQILGQKVEFLVSFYNNEISEKSEIFDDQFSVERPDGSNFTLKIRSTKLEDSAMYFCASSEGRGYAGELFFGEGSRLTVL.

The chain links TRBV28 to TRBJ1-1; no reliable D call. The germline gives CDR1 MDHEN, CDR2 SYDVKM. This CDR3 is built from 16 residues. V was cut by 6 bases and J by 4 bases, with 21 bases left in between. The CDR3 DNA follows: TGTGCCAGCAGAACTCTGGGATTGGGGTTTGGCACTGAAGCTTTCTTT. This sequence encodes CASRTLGLGFGTEAFF.

The chain couples TRBV4-1 to TRBJ2-7; TRBD2 matches 10 bases. CDR1 is MGHRA, CDR2 YSYEKL, per germline. Unmatched junction bases numbered 2, after V lost 2 bases and J lost 1 base. The CDR3 has 15 amino acids. The CDR3 nucleotides are TGCGCCAGCAGCCAAACTAGCGGGGCTTCCTACGAGCAGTACTTC. Protein sequence: CASSQTSGASYEQYF.

A remark on this clonotype: Germline and junction disagree at one end, which may indicate a read error. J is TRBJ2-5 and V is TRBV10-2, with D possibly called TRBD1 or TRBD2 (6 bases each). CDR3 length: 15 residues. Germline V gene data show CDR1 as WSHSY and CDR2 as SAAADI. CDR3: CASSPQEGVGGTQYF. The CDR3 region has the DNA TGTGCCAGCAGCCCCCAGGAGGGGGTTGGGGGGACCCAGTACTTC.

The chain joins TRBV7-2 to TRBJ2-6; 7 bases agree with TRBD1. Germline V gives CDR1 SGHTA, CDR2 FQGNSA. This CDR3 is built from 18 residues. The V gene end was trimmed by 1 base and the J gene end by 0 bases; junction bases not matched to a gene: 6. CDR3 loop: CASSLGLTGSSGANVLTF. Written as DNA, the CDR3 is TGTGCCAGCAGCTTAGGTCTGACAGGGAGCTCTGGGGCCAACGTCCTGACTTTC.

About this clonotype: One base away lies a much larger clone, so this may be a sequencing read error. The chain is built from TRBV6-2 or TRBV6-3 and TRBJ1-6, with D perhaps matching TRBD1 (6 bases). V lost 5 bases to trimming and J lost 7 bases, with 12 bases between them. CDR1 MNHEY and CDR2 SVGEGT come from the germline V gene. The CDR3 contains 14 residues. The CDR3: CASSRQEDNSPLHF. CDR3 sequence (DNA): TGTGCCAGCAGTAGACAGGAGGACAATTCACCCCTCCACTTT.

This clonotype has more than one count but fewer than ten. The junction does not match germline at one end; this may be a read error. The chain carries TRBV7-9 and TRBJ2-2, with TRBD2 matching over 13 bases. Germline values: CDR1 SEHNR, CDR2 FQNEAQ (reference sequence). The CDR3 has 21 amino acids. CDR3 protein: CASSLFRSPGTSGIWTEELFF. The CDR3 nucleotides read TGTGCCAGCAGCTTATTCCGGTCCCCTGGGACTAGCGGGATTTGGACCGAGGAGCTGTTTTTT.

As to this clonotype: This is likely a read error, given that the CDR3 carries no conserved phenylalanine or tryptophan at its end. This chain uses TRBV7-2 with TRBJ1-6; the D is unclear. The CDR3 has 15 amino acids. CDR1 is SGHTA, CDR2 FQGNSA, per germline. Trimming shortened V by 6 bases and J by 11 bases, and 20 bases separated the two germline ends. CDR3 loop: CASRVRVTGNPPLHS. In nucleotides, the CDR3 is TGTGCCAGCAGGGTGAGGGTAACGGGGAATCCACCCCTCCACTCT.

This clonotype has at least ten counts. The gene calls are TRBV7-9 and TRBJ1-1; 9 nucleotides align to TRBD1. Trimming removed 2 bases from V and 3 bases from J; junction bases left unmatched: 4. CDR1 and CDR2 (germline): SEHNR, FQNEAQ (reference sequence). The CDR3 sequence is 15 residues long. The CDR3 loop is CASSLIGQGHTEAFF. The DNA of the CDR3 is TGTGCCAGCAGCTTAATTGGACAGGGGCACACTGAAGCTTTCTTT. The entire variable domain, with the rest obtained from reference TRBV7-9 and TRBJ1-1, is as follows: DTGVSQNPRHKITKRGQNVTFRCDPISEHNRLYWYRQTLGQGPEFLTYFQNEAQLEKSRLLSDRFSAERPKGSFSTLEIQRTEQGDSAMYLCASSLIGQGHTEAFFGQGTRLTVV.

This rearrangement joins TRBV6-5 to TRBJ1-5; maybe TRBD1 (6 bases). The CDR3 covers 14 residues. Germline V gene data show CDR1 as MNHEY and CDR2 as SVGAGI. V was trimmed by 10 bases and J by 0 bases, leaving 13 bases between them. In DNA, the CDR3 is TGTGCCACCAAGGGGGGGAATAGCAATCAGCCCCAGCATTTT. Protein product: CATKGGNSNQPQHF.

The chain has TRBV11-1 and TRBJ1-2; D uncertain. Germline-derived CDR1 and CDR2 are SGHAT and FQDESV (reference sequence). This CDR3 spans 15 amino acids. Trimming removed 5 bases at V and 4 bases at J, with 17 bases between. CDR3 loop: CASSPATVGSYGYTF. CDR3 DNA sequence: TGTGCCAGCAGCCCAGCCACAGTGGGTAGCTATGGCTACACCTTC.

This clonotype has a count of ten or more. The rearrangement uses TRBV15 and TRBJ1-1; D gene uncertain. Germline V CDR1 and CDR2: LNHNV, YYDKDF (reference sequence). The CDR3 runs 13 residues. The V gene lost 0 bases and the J gene lost 1 base, with 3 bases spanning the gap. CDR3 sequence reads: CATSREPNTEAFF. CDR3 sequence (DNA): TGTGCCACCAGCAGAGAGCCGAACACTGAAGCTTTCTTT.

This clonotype was recorded many times. The chain employs TRBV5-4 and TRBJ1-1; maybe TRBD1 (5 bases). From germline, CDR1 is SGHNT and CDR2 YYREEE (reference sequence). V was clipped by 2 bases and J by 3 bases, with 11 bases between them. The CDR3 consists of 14 residues. CDR3 in DNA: TGTGCCAGCAGCTTTCCGATGGGGGACACTGAAGCTTTCTTT. Translating gives CASSFPMGDTEAFF. The complete variable domain, with remaining parts taken from reference TRBV5-4 and TRBJ1-1, reads ETGVTQSPTHLIKTRGQQVTLRCSSQSGHNTVSWYQQALGQGPQFIFQYYREEENGRGNFPPRFSGLQFPNYSSELNVNALELDDSALYLCASSFPMGDTEAFFGQGTRLTVV.

This clonotype has just a few counts. The chain joins TRBV6-2 or TRBV6-3 to TRBJ1-5; D is perhaps TRBD1 (5 bases). The CDR3 totals 14 residues. The germline V and J ends were trimmed by 7 bases and 7 bases, with 17 bases remaining between them. CDR1 is MNHEY and CDR2 is SVGEGT in the germline V gene. The CDR3 is CASNNWGVRQPQHF. CDR3 coding DNA: TGTGCCAGCAACAATTGGGGGGTTCGACAGCCCCAGCATTTT.